Presented here are 27 T cell receptor beta chains from one specimen sequenced in a study of tumour-infiltrating T cells in Burkitt lymphoma. Generated by immunoSEQ multiplex PCR, the TCRdb table keeps only in-frame clones and is missing some. The data hold just under 4,500 clones, with around four fifths observed a single time. Sequences were obtained from tumor tissue. These receptors came from a human donor with diffuse large B-cell lymphoma. Some clones in this sample may be carry-over from other donors' samples.

Concerning this clone: One end of the junction fails to match germline, which may point to a read error. In the same sample, other DNA sequences code for this CDR3. The V and J genes are TRBV5-6 and TRBJ2-2; tentative D call: TRBD2 (5 bases). The CDR3 sequence is 17 residues long. The germline V gene encodes CDR1 SGHDT and CDR2 YYEEEE. The CDR3 nucleotides read TGTGCCAGCAGCTTGCGTCCCCAGGACTCGAACACCGGAGAGCTGTTTTTT. Amino acids: CASSLRPQDSNTGELFF.

The chain is built from TRBV11-3 and TRBJ1-2; no clear D gene. Germline V gene lookup returns CDR1 SGHNT and CDR2 YENEEA. Trimming took 4 bases from V and 0 from J, leaving 9 bases between them. The CDR3 totals 14 residues. CDR3 nucleotides: TGTGCCAGCAGCTCCACTGGAACTAACTATGGCTACACCTTC. It translates to CASSSTGTNYGYTF.

The chain recombines TRBV27 with TRBJ1-5; 9 bases match TRBD1. The CDR3 is 15 amino acids. Germline V gene sequence: CDR1 MNHEY, CDR2 SMNVEV (reference sequence). Losses at the gene ends were 6 bases for V and 6 bases for J; bases not matched to a gene: 9. This CDR3 is CASRAGQGGLQPQHF. The CDR3 nucleotides are TGTGCCAGCAGGGCGGGACAGGGAGGGCTTCAGCCCCAGCATTTT.

This sequence joins TRBV29-1 and TRBJ2-4, with D uncertain. Germline V gene data show CDR1 as SQVTM and CDR2 as ANQGSEA. The CDR3 is 14 amino acids. The V gene lost 4 bases and the J gene lost 0 bases, with 10 bases spanning the gap. CDR3 DNA: TGCAGCGTTGGGTGGAGCAGAGCCAAAAACATTCAGTACTTC. Amino acids: CSVGWSRAKNIQYF.

V and J are TRBV7-2 and TRBJ2-7; D gene unclear. V dropped 1 base and J dropped 2 bases, with 9 bases sitting between them. Germline CDR1 is SGHTA and CDR2 is FQGNSA. The CDR3 loop spans 14 amino acids. The CDR3 loop is CASSLVSGTYEQYF. DNA of the CDR3: TGTGCCAGCAGCTTAGTTTCAGGAACCTACGAGCAGTACTTC.

This clone was recorded once. The chain recombines TRBV5-1 with TRBJ2-3, with D hard to call. The germline gives CDR1 SGHRS, CDR2 YFSETQ. Trimming took off 2 bases at V and 6 bases at J, with 4 bases between the two ends. This CDR3 spans 11 amino acids. Written as DNA, the CDR3 is TGCGCCAGCAGCTTACAGGATACGCAGTATTTT. This encodes CASSLQDTQYF.

The chain combines TRBV5-1 with TRBJ2-2; perhaps D is TRBD1 or TRBD2 (5 bases each). V lost 4 bases, J lost 7 bases, and 11 bases lay in between. Germline V lookup: CDR1 SGHRS, CDR2 YFSETQ. This CDR3 comprises 13 residues. CDR3 region: CASSEGQFGELFF. In DNA form, the CDR3 reads TGCGCCAGCAGCGAGGGGCAGTTCGGGGAGCTGTTTTTT.

This sequence joins TRBV10-2 and TRBJ1-2; tentative D call: TRBD1 (5 bases). Germline loops: CDR1 WSHSY, CDR2 SAAADI. The length of the CDR3 is 16 residues. The ends were cut back, 7 bases at V and 3 bases at J, with 21 bases in the middle. Written as DNA, the CDR3 is TGCGCCAGCACCCCAACGGGGCCATCTGTTGACTATGGCTACACCTTC. Protein product: CASTPTGPSVDYGYTF.

The rearrangement joins TRBV4-1 to TRBJ2-1; D is perhaps TRBD2 (6 bases). V lost 3 bases to trimming and J lost 13 bases, with 16 bases between them. The CDR3 is made up of 13 amino acids. The germline V gene has CDR1 MGHRA and CDR2 YSYEKL. The CDR3 is CASSQDYGTPQFF. CDR3 nucleotides: TGCGCCAGCAGCCAGGACTACGGGACCCCCCAGTTCTTC.

CDR3 amino acids: CASSTGARTQYF. CDR3 DNA sequence: TGTGCCAGCAGCACCGGGGCGCGGACCCAGTACTTC. This rearrangement joins TRBV9 to TRBJ2-5; perhaps D is TRBD1 or TRBD2 (5 bases each). CDR3 size: 12 residues. Germline CDR1 SGDLS, CDR2 YYNGEE. V was pared by 4 bases and J by 7 bases, with 11 bases between.

The V gene is TRBV5-6, the J gene TRBJ2-7, with D hard to call. In germline, CDR1 is SGHDT, CDR2 YYEEEE. The CDR3 extends over 13 amino acids. Deletions cut 4 bases from V and 4 bases from J, with 12 bases between. CDR3 region: CASSRRSRYEQYF. The CDR3 region has the DNA TGTGCCAGCAGCCGACGGTCCCGTTACGAGCAGTACTTC.

This clone was observed once. The chain couples TRBV6-5 to TRBJ2-7, with a possible D match to TRBD1 (5 bases). Germline V gives CDR1 MNHEY, CDR2 SVGAGI. V lost 2 bases and J lost 3, with 8 bases in between. The CDR3 extends over 13 amino acids. In DNA, the CDR3 is TGTGCCAGCAGTTACAACAGGAACTACGAGCAGTACTTC. Its translation: CASSYNRNYEQYF.

This clone was picked up one time. V gene TRBV2 combines with J gene TRBJ1-2; D is unresolved. The V gene's germline CDR1 is SNHLY and CDR2 FYNNEI. Trimming shortened V by 8 bases and J by 3 bases, and 16 bases separated the two germline ends. CDR3 length: 14 residues. The CDR3: CASDGETIDYGYTF. The CDR3 nucleotides read TGTGCCAGCGACGGGGAGACTATTGACTATGGCTACACCTTC.

The rearrangement joins TRBV10-1 to TRBJ2-7; 9 bases fit TRBD1. V gave up 0 bases and J gave up 2 bases; unmatched junction bases: 2. CDR1 is WNHNN and CDR2 is SYGVQD in the germline V gene (reference sequence). The CDR3 contains 15 residues. As DNA, the CDR3 is TGCGCCAGCAGTGAGTCGACAGGGGGTACCTACGAGCAGTACTTC. Translation gives CASSESTGGTYEQYF.

J is TRBJ2-7 and V is TRBV6-1; the D is unclear. The CDR3 contains 15 residues. CDR1 MNHNS and CDR2 SASEGT come from the germline V gene. Trimming shortened V by 5 bases and J by 2 bases, and 16 bases separated the two germline ends. CDR3 DNA sequence: TGTGCCAGCAGTTCCGACCGCGACCGACCCTACGAGCAGTACTTC. Protein sequence: CASSSDRDRPYEQYF.

This chain uses TRBV7-9 with TRBJ1-2, with a weak D call TRBD1 (6 bases). Germline V gene lookup returns CDR1 SEHNR and CDR2 FQNEAQ (reference sequence). The CDR3 totals 14 residues. V lost 1 base and J 2 bases, leaving 8 bases between the germline ends. DNA for the CDR3: TGTGCCAGCAGCTTAGGTCAGGGGAACTATGGCTACACCTTC. Translation gives CASSLGQGNYGYTF.

CDR3 sequence: CASSSRGTATSTDTQYF. CDR3 in DNA: TGCGCCAGCAGCTCTCGAGGGACAGCCACTAGCACAGATACGCAGTATTTT. The genes are TRBV5-1 and TRBJ2-3, with 7 positions matching TRBD1. Germline CDR1 reads SGHRS; CDR2 reads YFSETQ. The CDR3 covers 17 residues. The J segment lost 0 bases and the V segment lost 3 bases, leaving 10 bases of the junction unmatched.

By its share, this clone is large. This chain links TRBV15 with TRBJ2-2; possible D gene TRBD1, 5 bases. The V end lost 4 bases, the J end lost 1 base, and 7 bases lay between the germline ends. The CDR3 has 14 amino acids. Germline CDR1 is LNHNV and CDR2 is YYDKDF (reference sequence). As DNA, the CDR3 is TGTGCCACCAGCACAAGGGGGAACACCGGGGAGCTGTTTTTT. Protein: CATSTRGNTGELFF.

This chain connects TRBV19 to TRBJ2-1; 12 nucleotides line up with TRBD2. The CDR3 is made up of 16 amino acids. Germline trimming cut 4 bases from V and 9 bases from J; bases unmatched to any gene: 10. Germline V gene lookup returns CDR1 LNHDA and CDR2 SQIVND (reference sequence). The CDR3 reads CASSRVLAGGPSEQFF. CDR3 bases: TGTGCCAGTAGTAGGGTCCTAGCGGGGGGGCCAAGTGAGCAGTTCTTC.

The CDR3 coding sequence is TGTGCCAGCAGCTTATTCGGGGGGTATGGCTACACCTTC. Its translation: CASSLFGGYGYTF. This chain links TRBV7-3 with TRBJ1-2; maybe TRBD1 (5 bases). CDR3 length equals 13 residues. Trimming cost V 2 bases and J 5 bases, with 9 bases left between them. CDR1 SGHTA and CDR2 FQGTGA come from the germline V gene.

The chain links TRBV18 to TRBJ2-3; D not certain. Germline lookup yields CDR1 KGHSH and CDR2 LQKENI. The CDR3 runs to 13 residues. Trimming pared 0 bases from V and 0 bases from J, leaving 1 base between. CDR3 nucleotides: TGTGCCAGCTCACCACCAAGCACAGATACGCAGTATTTT. Encoded protein: CASSPPSTDTQYF.

The J gene is TRBJ1-1, the V gene TRBV19; tentative D call: TRBD1 (5 bases). Germline V gene lookup returns CDR1 LNHDA and CDR2 SQIVND (reference sequence). This CDR3 region has 14 residues. V lost 2 bases and J lost 1, with 8 bases in between. The CDR3 region is CASSISGGNTEAFF. The CDR3 region has the DNA TGTGCCAGTAGTATAAGCGGGGGGAACACTGAAGCTTTCTTT.

This chain links TRBV6-1 with TRBJ2-1; D call uncertain. The V end lost 7 bases, the J end lost 7 bases, and 8 bases lay between the germline ends. The CDR3 consists of 11 residues. CDR1 MNHNS and CDR2 SASEGT come from the germline V gene. Here the CDR3 DNA reads TGTGCCAGCACCAAACAGAATGAGCAGTTCTTC. This translates into CASTKQNEQFF.

The V call is TRBV4-2, the J call TRBJ1-2, with D possibly TRBD1 on 6 matching bases. The CDR3 consists of 14 residues. Per the germline V gene, CDR1 is LGHNA and CDR2 is YNFKEQ. Trimming took off 5 bases at V and 4 bases at J, with 14 bases between the two ends. CDR3 residues: CASSETGSSYGYTF. CDR3 DNA sequence: TGTGCCAGCAGCGAAACAGGGAGCTCCTATGGCTACACCTTC.

The rearrangement links TRBV9 to TRBJ1-3; D remains unclear. CDR1 SGDLS and CDR2 YYNGEE come from the germline V gene. The CDR3 loop spans 14 amino acids. Trimming cost V 0 bases and J 1 base, with 5 bases left between them. This chain's CDR3 is CASSVVDSGNTIYF. The DNA of the CDR3 is TGTGCCAGCAGCGTAGTAGATTCTGGAAACACCATATATTTT.

In this sample, this clone turned up a few times. One end of the junction does not line up with germline, which may come from a read error. The genes are TRBV5-6 and TRBJ2-1, with a possible D match to TRBD2 (5 bases). The germline V gene has CDR1 SGHDT and CDR2 YYEEEE. The CDR3 has 13 amino acids. In DNA, the CDR3 is TGTGCCAGCAGCGAGGACTCCCACAATGAGCAGTTCTTC. Protein sequence: CASSEDSHNEQFF. The variable domain in full, completed from reference TRBV5-6 and TRBJ2-1, reads DAGVTQSPTHLIKTRGQQVTLRCSPKSGHDTVSWYQQALGQGPQFIFQYYEEEERQRGNFPDRFSGHQFPNYSSELNVNALLLGDSALYLCASSEDSHNEQFFGPGTRLTVL.

This chain uses TRBV27 with TRBJ2-2; D possibly corresponds to TRBD1 (7 bases). The CDR3 contains 16 residues. Germline V gene lookup returns CDR1 MNHEY and CDR2 SMNVEV (reference sequence). V was pared by 6 bases and J by 1 base, with 15 bases between. CDR3 region: CASSPRGALNTGELFF. The CDR3 DNA sequence: TGTGCCAGCAGCCCCAGGGGGGCTTTGAACACCGGGGAGCTGTTTTTT.